One sample yielded the 19 T cell receptor beta chains listed below, sequenced in a study of control samples from healthy donors and cancer patients. Generated by immunoSEQ multiplex PCR, the TCRdb table keeps only in-frame clones and is missing some. This table holds 97,000 or so clones, around 90% found once. Sequencing was carried out using blood. The source of these receptors is a woman under 30 in good health.

The chain employs TRBV4-2 and TRBJ2-7, with D maybe TRBD1 (6 bases). The ends were cut back, 1 base at V and 3 bases at J, with 13 bases in the middle. CDR1 LGHNA and CDR2 YNFKEQ come from the germline V gene. CDR3 length equals 15 residues. The CDR3 region is CASSQVAGARYEQYF. The CDR3 nucleotides read TGTGCCAGCAGCCAAGTCGCAGGGGCGCGCTACGAGCAGTACTTC.

The rearrangement uses TRBV5-6 and TRBJ2-5; D ambiguous. V lost 0 bases to trimming and J lost 1 base, with 10 bases between them. CDR3 length: 15 residues. Germline V gene sequence: CDR1 SGHDT, CDR2 YYEEEE. CDR3 region: CASSLGIGSQETQYF. The CDR3 coding sequence is TGTGCCAGCAGCTTGGGCATCGGGTCCCAAGAGACCCAGTACTTC.

This clone has a single count. The J gene is TRBJ2-7, the V gene TRBV7-9; 8 positions match TRBD1. V lost 2 bases to trimming and J lost 4 bases; unmatched junction nucleotides: 4. Germline CDR1 SEHNR, CDR2 FQNEAQ (reference sequence). This CDR3 is built from 14 residues. CDR3 DNA sequence: TGTGCCAGCAGCTTAAGTGACAGGGGTTACGAGCAGTACTTC. It translates to CASSLSDRGYEQYF.

The rearrangement uses TRBV13 and TRBJ1-2; tentative D call: TRBD1 (5 bases). Germline V CDR1 and CDR2: PRHDT, FYEKMQ (reference sequence). CDR3 size: 16 residues. Trimming pared 6 bases from V and 3 bases from J, leaving 20 bases between. CDR3 residues: CASSNPSGSGDYGYTF. The CDR3 DNA reads as TGTGCCAGCAGTAATCCCTCAGGGTCGGGAGACTATGGCTACACCTTC. The full variable domain, rest sourced from reference TRBV13 and TRBJ1-2, is AAGVIQSPRHLIKEKRETATLKCYPIPRHDTVYWYQQGPGQDPQFLISFYEKMQSDKGSIPDRFSAQQFSDYHSELNMSSLELGDSALYFCASSNPSGSGDYGYTFGSGTRLTVV.

A note on this clone: An end of the junction does not agree with germline; a read error may underlie this. This chain joins TRBV9 and TRBJ2-7, with 10 bases lining up with TRBD2. The length of the CDR3 is 15 residues. The V gene's germline CDR1 is SGDLS and CDR2 YYNGEE. In DNA form, the CDR3 reads TGTGCCAGCAGCGTAGACCCTAGCGGGGGAGCACCTTGGGACTTC. Translated, it gives CASSVDPSGGAPWDF.

The V call is TRBV27, the J call TRBJ2-6, with 11 bases fitting TRBD1. The germline V gene has CDR1 MNHEY and CDR2 SMNVEV (reference sequence). With 4 bases clipped from V and 0 bases from J, the junction kept 2 bases outside the gene matches. This CDR3 comprises 17 residues. In DNA form, the CDR3 reads TGTGCCAGCAGTTGGGGACAGGGGGGCTCTGGGGCCAACGTCCTGACTTTC. This sequence encodes CASSWGQGGSGANVLTF.

This clone showed up just once. The genes are TRBV5-1 and TRBJ2-3; D possibly corresponds to TRBD2 (5 bases). The germline V gene has CDR1 SGHRS and CDR2 YFSETQ. This CDR3 has 15 amino acids. V lost 0 bases to trimming and J lost 3 bases, with 11 bases between them. CDR3 protein: CASSLVGDRTDTQYF. CDR3 in DNA: TGCGCCAGCAGCTTGGTCGGGGATCGAACAGATACGCAGTATTTT. The whole variable domain, remainder taken from reference TRBV5-1 and TRBJ2-3, is KAGVTQTPRYLIKTRGQQVTLSCSPISGHRSVSWYQQTPGQGLQFLFEYFSETQRNKGNFPGRFSGRQFSNSRSEMNVSTLELGDSALYLCASSLVGDRTDTQYFGPGTRLTVL.

The chain couples TRBV9 to TRBJ2-1, with D unresolved. V lost 4 bases and J 0 bases, leaving 11 bases between the germline ends. The CDR3 runs to 15 residues. Germline values: CDR1 SGDLS, CDR2 YYNGEE. The CDR3 reads CASSTAASSYNEQFF. CDR3 bases: TGTGCCAGCAGCACAGCAGCGAGCTCCTACAATGAGCAGTTCTTC.

The chain links TRBV7-9 to TRBJ2-5; TRBD2 agrees at 8 bases. J was trimmed by 5 bases and V by 2 bases; bases with no gene match: 7. CDR1 is SEHNR, CDR2 FQNEAQ, per germline (reference sequence). CDR3 length: 15 residues. The CDR3 loop reads CASSLIAGSHETQYF. The CDR3 DNA follows: TGTGCCAGCAGCTTAATAGCGGGGTCCCATGAGACCCAGTACTTC.

V is TRBV3-1 (or the pseudogene TRBV3-2) and J is TRBJ2-2, with D possibly being TRBD2 (6 bases). V was pared by 8 bases and J by 4 bases, with 11 bases between. The CDR3 is 13 amino acids. Germline V gene lookup returns CDR1 LGHDT and CDR2 YNNKEL (reference sequence). The CDR3 nucleotides are TGTGCCAGCTCGGGGGTCCGCACCGGGGAGCTGTTTTTT. This sequence encodes CASSGVRTGELFF.

The chain joins TRBV4-2 to TRBJ2-6, with D hard to call. The ends were cut back, 4 bases at V and 0 bases at J, with 10 bases in the middle. This CDR3 is built from 16 residues. Per germline, CDR1 LGHNA and CDR2 YNFKEQ. The CDR3: CASSPGLDSGANVLTF. In DNA, the CDR3 is TGTGCCAGCAGCCCGGGTTTAGACTCTGGGGCCAACGTCCTGACTTTC.

V usage is TRBV6-5 and J usage is TRBJ2-7, with 7 bases lining up with TRBD1. Per germline, CDR1 MNHEY and CDR2 SVGAGI. The trim removed 6 bases at V and 2 bases at J, leaving 4 bases unmatched. The CDR3 is 13 residues long. Here the CDR3 DNA reads TGTGCCAGCAGCCGGGACAGCGCCTACGAGCAGTACTTC. This sequence encodes CASSRDSAYEQYF.

For the CDR3, the DNA is TGTGCCAGCAGCTTATACGCGGACATGAACACTGAAGCTTTCTTT. Protein: CASSLYADMNTEAFF. The chain links TRBV7-2 to TRBJ1-1; D may be TRBD1 (5 bases). The CDR3 contains 15 residues. Germline assignment: CDR1 SGHTA and CDR2 FQGNSA. Trimming took 2 bases from V and 0 from J, leaving 10 bases between them.

The chain recombines TRBV4-1 with TRBJ2-3, with unresolved D. V was pared by 1 base and J by 9 bases, with 14 bases between. CDR1 and CDR2 from the germline V gene are MGHRA and YSYEKL. There are 14 residues in the CDR3. The CDR3 sequence: CASSQAWTGYTQYF. DNA for the CDR3: TGCGCCAGCAGCCAAGCCTGGACCGGCTACACGCAGTATTTT.

The chain carries TRBV27 and TRBJ1-4; TRBD1 agrees at 8 bases. Germline V lookup: CDR1 MNHEY, CDR2 SMNVEV (reference sequence). The CDR3 totals 15 residues. V lost 1 base and J lost 8; bases outside the gene matches: 6. The DNA for the CDR3 is TGTGCCAGCAGTTTATTCCAGGGGGCTGGGGAAAAACTGTTTTTT. It codes for CASSLFQGAGEKLFF.

The genes are TRBV28 and TRBJ1-2; D not certain. V lost 5 bases, J lost 3 bases, and 4 bases lay in between. The CDR3 has 11 amino acids. The germline V gene encodes CDR1 MDHEN and CDR2 SYDVKM. The CDR3 coding sequence is TGTGCCAGCAGTGCCGACTATGGCTACACCTTC. Its translation is CASSADYGYTF.

The V gene is TRBV27, the J gene TRBJ1-4; D remains unclear. Germline-derived CDR1 and CDR2 are MNHEY and SMNVEV (reference sequence). The CDR3 covers 15 residues. V was shortened by 5 bases and J by 8 bases, with 18 bases between the two germline ends. The CDR3 sequence: CASSGSWTSQEKLFF. The CDR3 DNA follows: TGTGCCAGCAGTGGGTCGTGGACTTCCCAGGAAAAACTGTTTTTT.

This rearrangement joins TRBV25-1 to TRBJ1-2; TRBD1 might be the D (6 bases). Trimming left V 2 bases short and J 10 bases short, with 8 bases between. Per the germline V gene, CDR1 is MGHDK and CDR2 is SYGVNS. This CDR3 region has 11 residues. The CDR3 bases are TGTGCCAGCAGTGAAGGGGACAACTACACCTTC. Translating it yields CASSEGDNYTF.

The gene calls are TRBV28 and TRBJ2-5; D gene ambiguous. Germline lookup yields CDR1 MDHEN and CDR2 SYDVKM. CDR3 length: 10 amino acids. V shed 5 bases and J shed 4 bases, with 2 bases lying between them. The CDR3 reads CASSGETQYF. The CDR3 DNA reads as TGTGCCAGCAGTGGAGAGACCCAGTACTTC.